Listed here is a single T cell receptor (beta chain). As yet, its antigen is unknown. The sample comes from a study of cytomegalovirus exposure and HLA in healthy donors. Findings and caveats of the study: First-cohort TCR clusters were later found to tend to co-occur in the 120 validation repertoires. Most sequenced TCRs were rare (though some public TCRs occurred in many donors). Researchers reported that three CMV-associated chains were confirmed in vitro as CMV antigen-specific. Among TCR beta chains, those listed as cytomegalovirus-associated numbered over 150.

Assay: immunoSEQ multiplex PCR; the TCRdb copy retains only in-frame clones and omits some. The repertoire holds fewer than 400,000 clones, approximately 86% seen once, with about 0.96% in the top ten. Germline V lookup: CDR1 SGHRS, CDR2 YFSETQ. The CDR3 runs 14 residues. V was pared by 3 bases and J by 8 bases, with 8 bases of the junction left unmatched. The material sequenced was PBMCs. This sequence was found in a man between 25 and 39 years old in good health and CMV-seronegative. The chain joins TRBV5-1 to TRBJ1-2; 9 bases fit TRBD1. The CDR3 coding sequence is TGCGCCAGCAGCTCCTTCCGGGACAGGGACGGCTACACCTTC. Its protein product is CASSSFRDRDGYTF.